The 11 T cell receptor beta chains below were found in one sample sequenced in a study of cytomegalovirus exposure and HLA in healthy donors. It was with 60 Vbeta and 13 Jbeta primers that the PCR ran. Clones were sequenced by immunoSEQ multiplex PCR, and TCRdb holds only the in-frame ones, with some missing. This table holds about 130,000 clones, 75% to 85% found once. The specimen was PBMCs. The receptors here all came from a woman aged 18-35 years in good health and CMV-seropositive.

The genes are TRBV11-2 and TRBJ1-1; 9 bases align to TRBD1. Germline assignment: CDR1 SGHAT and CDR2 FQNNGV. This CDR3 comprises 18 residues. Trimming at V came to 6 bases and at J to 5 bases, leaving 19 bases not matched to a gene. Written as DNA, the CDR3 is TGTGCCAGCAGTTCGGGACAGGGCCTTGGTGGGGCCGAGACTGAAGCTTTCTTT. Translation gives CASSSGQGLGGAETEAFF.

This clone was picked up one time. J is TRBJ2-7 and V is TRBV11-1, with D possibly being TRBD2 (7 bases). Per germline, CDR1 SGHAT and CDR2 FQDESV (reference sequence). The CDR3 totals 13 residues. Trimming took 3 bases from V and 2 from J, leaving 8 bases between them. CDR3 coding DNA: TGTGCCAGCAGCTTGGGGGGGCCCTACGAGCAGTACTTC. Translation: CASSLGGPYEQYF.

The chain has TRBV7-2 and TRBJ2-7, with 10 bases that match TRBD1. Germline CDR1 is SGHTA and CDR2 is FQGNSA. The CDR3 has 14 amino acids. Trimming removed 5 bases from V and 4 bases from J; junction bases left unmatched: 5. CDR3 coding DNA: TGTGCCAGCAGCGCGACAGGGGGCGCGTACGAGCAGTACTTC. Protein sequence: CASSATGGAYEQYF. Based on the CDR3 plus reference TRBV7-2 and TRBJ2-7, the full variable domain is GAGVSQSPSNKVTEKGKDVELRCDPISGHTALYWYRQSLGQGLEFLIYFQGNSAPDKSGLPSDRFSAERTGGSVSTLTIQRTQQEDSAVYLCASSATGGAYEQYFGPGTRLTVT.

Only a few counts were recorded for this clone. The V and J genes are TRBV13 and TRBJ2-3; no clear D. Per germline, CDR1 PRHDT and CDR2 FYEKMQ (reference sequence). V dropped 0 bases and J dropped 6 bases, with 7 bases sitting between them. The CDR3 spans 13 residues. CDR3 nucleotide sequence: TGTGCCAGCAGCTTAGGCCGTTATGATACGCAGTATTTT. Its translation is CASSLGRYDTQYF.

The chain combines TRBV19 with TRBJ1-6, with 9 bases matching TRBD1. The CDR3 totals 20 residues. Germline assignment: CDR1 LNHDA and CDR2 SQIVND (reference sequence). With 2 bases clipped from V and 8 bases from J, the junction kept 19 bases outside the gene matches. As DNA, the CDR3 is TGTGCCAGTAGTATAACGGGACAGGGAGGGAGCGGAGGATTTTATTCACCCCTCCACTTT. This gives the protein CASSITGQGGSGGFYSPLHF.

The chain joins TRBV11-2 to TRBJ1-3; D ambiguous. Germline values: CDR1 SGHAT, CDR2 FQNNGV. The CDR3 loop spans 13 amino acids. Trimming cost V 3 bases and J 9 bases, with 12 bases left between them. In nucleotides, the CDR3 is TGTGCCAGCAGCTTGTCCTGGGAGAGCACCATATATTTT. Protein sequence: CASSLSWESTIYF.

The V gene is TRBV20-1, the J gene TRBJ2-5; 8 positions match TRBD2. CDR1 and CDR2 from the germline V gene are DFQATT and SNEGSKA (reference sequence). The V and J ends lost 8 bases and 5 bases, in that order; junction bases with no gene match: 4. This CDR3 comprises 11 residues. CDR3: CSLTGGETQYF. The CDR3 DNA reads TGCAGTTTGACGGGAGGGGAGACCCAGTACTTC.

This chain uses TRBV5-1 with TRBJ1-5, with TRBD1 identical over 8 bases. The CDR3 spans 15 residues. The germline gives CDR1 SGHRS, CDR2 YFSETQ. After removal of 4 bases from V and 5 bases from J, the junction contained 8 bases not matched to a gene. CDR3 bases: TGCGCCAGCAGCAAGGGACAGGAGGGGGATCAGCCCCAGCATTTT. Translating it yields CASSKGQEGDQPQHF.

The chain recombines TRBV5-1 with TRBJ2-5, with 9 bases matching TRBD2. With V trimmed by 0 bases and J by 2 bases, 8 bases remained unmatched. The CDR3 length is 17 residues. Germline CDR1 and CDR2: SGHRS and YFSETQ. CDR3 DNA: TGCGCCAGCAGCTTGGAGACGAGCGGGGGGCCACAAGAGACCCAGTACTTC. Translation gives CASSLETSGGPQETQYF.

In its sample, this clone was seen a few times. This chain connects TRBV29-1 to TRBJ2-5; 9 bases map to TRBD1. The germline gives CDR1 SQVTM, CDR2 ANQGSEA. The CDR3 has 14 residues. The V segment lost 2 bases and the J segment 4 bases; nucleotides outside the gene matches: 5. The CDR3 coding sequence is TGCAGCGTTGAAAGGGGGACAGGGCCAGAGACCCAGTACTTC. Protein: CSVERGTGPETQYF.

The CDR3 loop is CASSRTGGDYGYTF. The CDR3 DNA reads as TGCGCCAGCAGCCGGACAGGGGGCGACTATGGCTACACCTTC. The rearrangement links TRBV5-1 to TRBJ1-2, with 11 bases that match TRBD1. After removal of 4 bases from V and 3 bases from J, the junction contained 2 bases not matched to a gene. Germline V gene sequence: CDR1 SGHRS, CDR2 YFSETQ. This CDR3 spans 14 amino acids.